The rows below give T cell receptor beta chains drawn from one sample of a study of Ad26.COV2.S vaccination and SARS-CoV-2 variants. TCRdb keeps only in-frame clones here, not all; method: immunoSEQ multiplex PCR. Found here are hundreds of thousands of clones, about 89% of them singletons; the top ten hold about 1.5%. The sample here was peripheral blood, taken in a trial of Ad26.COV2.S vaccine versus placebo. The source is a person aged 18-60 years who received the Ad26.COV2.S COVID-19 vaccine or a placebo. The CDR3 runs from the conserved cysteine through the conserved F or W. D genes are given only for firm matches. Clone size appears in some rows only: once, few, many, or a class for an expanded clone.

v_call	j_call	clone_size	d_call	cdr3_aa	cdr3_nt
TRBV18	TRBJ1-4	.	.	CASSRGYGEKLFF	TGTGCCAGCTCACGAGGGTATGGCGAAAAACTGTTTTTT
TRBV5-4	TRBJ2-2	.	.	CASSSVGRVVSNTGELFF	TGTGCCAGCAGCAGCGTGGGGCGGGTAGTATCGAACACCGGGGAGCTGTTTTTT
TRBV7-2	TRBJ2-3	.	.	CASSLIAGQSTDTQYF	TGTGCCAGCAGCTTGATAGCGGGACAGAGCACAGATACGCAGTATTTT
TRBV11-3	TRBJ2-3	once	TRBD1	CASSRRQGADTQYF	TGTGCCAGCAGCCGCCGACAGGGAGCAGATACGCAGTATTTT
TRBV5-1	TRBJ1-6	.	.	CASSLYGGNSPLHF	TGCGCCAGCAGCTTGTATGGTGGTAATTCACCCCTCCACTTT
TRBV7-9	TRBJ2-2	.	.	CASSWGQANTGELFF	TGTGCCAGCAGCTGGGGGCAGGCGAACACCGGGGAGCTGTTTTTT
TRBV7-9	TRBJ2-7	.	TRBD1	CASSLRDRVLEEQYF	TGTGCCAGCAGCCTCCGGGACAGGGTGCTTGAAGAGCAGTACTTC
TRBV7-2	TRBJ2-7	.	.	CASSPGPYEQYF	TGTGCCAGCAGCCCCGGGCCCTACGAGCAGTACTTC
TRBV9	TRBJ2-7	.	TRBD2	CASSVFSGSKSGEQYF	TGTGCCAGCAGCGTATTTAGCGGGAGCAAGTCGGGAGAGCAGTACTTC
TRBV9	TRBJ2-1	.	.	CASSVEHARYGEQFF	TGTGCCAGCAGCGTAGAGCACGCCCGGTATGGTGAGCAGTTCTTC
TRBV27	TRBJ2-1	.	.	CASSLRRGGDNEQFF	TGTGCCAGCAGTTTGAGGAGGGGGGGGGACAATGAGCAGTTCTTC
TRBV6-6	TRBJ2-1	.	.	CASSYGGQIRFF	TGTGCCAGCAGTTACGGAGGACAGATACGGTTCTTC
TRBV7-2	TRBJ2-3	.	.	CASGPPDRKKLDTQYF	TGTGCCAGCGGCCCCCCGGACAGAAAAAAGCTCGATACGCAGTATTTT
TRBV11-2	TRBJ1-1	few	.	CASGQRAEAFF	TGTGCCAGCGGCCAGAGGGCTGAAGCTTTCTTT
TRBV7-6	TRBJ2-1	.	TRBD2	CASSLLAASGPYNEQFF	TGTGCCAGCAGTCTGCTTGCGGCTAGCGGTCCCTACAATGAGCAGTTCTTC
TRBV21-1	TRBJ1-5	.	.	CASSSWTDYQPQHF	TGTGCCAGCAGCTCGTGGACTGACTATCAGCCCCAGCATTTT
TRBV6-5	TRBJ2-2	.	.	CASNKEVSGELFF	TGTGCCAGCAACAAGGAAGTTTCCGGGGAGCTGTTTTTT
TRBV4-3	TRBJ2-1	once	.	CASSQVRGSSDNSYNEQFF	TGCGCCAGCAGCCAAGTAAGAGGGTCTAGCGACAACTCCTACAATGAGCAGTTCTTC
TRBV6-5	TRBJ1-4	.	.	CASSYSNEKLFF	TGTGCCAGCAGTTACTCCAATGAAAAACTGTTTTTT
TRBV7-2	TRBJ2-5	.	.	CASTPLIETQYF	TGTGCCAGCACCCCCCTTATAGAGACCCAGTACTTC
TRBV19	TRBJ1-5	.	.	CASSKNNQPQHF	TGTGCCAGTAGTAAGAACAATCAGCCCCAGCATTTT
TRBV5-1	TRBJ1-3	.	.	CASSLASGAIGNTIYF	TGCGCCAGCAGCTTGGCCAGTGGGGCCATTGGAAACACCATATATTTT
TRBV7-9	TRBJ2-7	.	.	CASSRPGAHSEQYF	TGTGCCAGCAGCCGACCCGGGGCCCATTCCGAGCAGTACTTC
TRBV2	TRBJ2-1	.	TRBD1	CASSKDRGNYNEQFF	TGTGCCAGCAGTAAGGACAGGGGGAACTACAATGAGCAGTTCTTC
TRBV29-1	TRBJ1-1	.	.	CSALGVGTEAFF	TGCAGCGCCCTGGGGGTTGGCACTGAAGCTTTCTTT
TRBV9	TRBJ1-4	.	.	CASSPSAGGAGNTNEKLFF	TGTGCCAGCAGCCCGTCGGCGGGGGGGGCGGGAAACACTAATGAAAAACTGTTTTTT